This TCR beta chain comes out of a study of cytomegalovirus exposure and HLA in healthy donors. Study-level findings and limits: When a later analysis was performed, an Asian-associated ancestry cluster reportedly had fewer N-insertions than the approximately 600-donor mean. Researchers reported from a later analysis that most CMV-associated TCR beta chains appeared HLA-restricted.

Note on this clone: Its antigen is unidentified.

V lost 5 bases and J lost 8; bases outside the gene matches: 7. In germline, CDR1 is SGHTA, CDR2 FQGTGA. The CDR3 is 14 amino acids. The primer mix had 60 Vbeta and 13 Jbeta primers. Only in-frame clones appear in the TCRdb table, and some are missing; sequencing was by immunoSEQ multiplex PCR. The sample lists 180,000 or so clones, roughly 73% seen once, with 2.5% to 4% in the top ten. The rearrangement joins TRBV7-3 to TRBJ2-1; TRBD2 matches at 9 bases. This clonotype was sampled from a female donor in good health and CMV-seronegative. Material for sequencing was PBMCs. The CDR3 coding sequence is TGTGCCAGCAGCCCAAGCGGGGGGTGGGATGAGCAGTTCTTC. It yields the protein CASSPSGGWDEQFF. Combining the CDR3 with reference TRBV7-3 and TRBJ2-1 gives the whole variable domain GAGVSQTPSNKVTEKGKYVELRCDPISGHTALYWYRQSLGQGPEFLIYFQGTGAADDSGLPNDRFFAVRPEGSVSTLKIQRTERGDSAVYLCASSPSGGWDEQFFGPGTRLTVL.